The next 19 T cell receptor beta chains were all read from a single sample in a study of radiation and T cells in renal cell carcinoma. Time point indicated: blood 4 weeks post-SBRT, at nephrectomy. The sample's treatment: 15 Gy SBRT to primary tumor, nephrectomy 4 weeks later. The table came from immunoSEQ multiplex PCR; TCRdb's copy has only in-frame clones and leaves some out. Of roughly 170,000 clones listed, 88% are singletons. The specimen comprised blood, sampled from a patient whose treatment included radiotherapy and nephrectomy. These receptors came from a woman aged 45 to 65 with renal cell carcinoma.

This chain uses TRBV29-1 with TRBJ1-3; TRBD1 matches 8 bases. The CDR3 has 14 amino acids. Germline CDR1 and CDR2: SQVTM and ANQGSEA. The trim removed 6 bases at V and 2 bases at J, leaving 6 bases unmatched. CDR3 bases: TGCAGCGTCGAGACGACAGGGGCTGGAAACACCATATATTTT. This sequence encodes CSVETTGAGNTIYF.

In its sample, this clone was seen a few times. The chain recombines TRBV30 with TRBJ1-1; D not resolved. V was cut by 3 bases and J by 1 base, with 12 bases left in between. Germline loops: CDR1 GTSNPN, CDR2 SVGIG (reference sequence). There are 14 residues in the CDR3. The CDR3 reads CAWSYSSENTEAFF. For the CDR3, the DNA is TGTGCCTGGAGCTACTCCAGCGAGAACACTGAAGCTTTCTTT.

This sequence joins TRBV5-4 and TRBJ2-5; D not resolved. This CDR3 contains 13 residues. The V and J ends lost 5 bases and 5 bases respectively, with 13 bases between them. Germline-derived CDR1 and CDR2 are SGHNT and YYREEE (reference sequence). CDR3 residues: CASSFVPGETQYF. The DNA for the CDR3 is TGTGCCAGCAGTTTCGTACCTGGGGAGACCCAGTACTTC.

V gene TRBV2 combines with J gene TRBJ1-4; TRBD1 is a possible D gene (5 bases). This CDR3 has 15 residues. V dropped 6 bases and J dropped 6 bases, with 17 bases sitting between them. Germline-derived CDR1 and CDR2 are SNHLY and FYNNEI. CDR3 DNA: TGTGCCAGCAGCGGCCTTAGGGGTGTGGATGAAAAACTGTTTTTT. Its protein is CASSGLRGVDEKLFF.

CDR3 sequence reads: CSARLDFEQFF. The CDR3 bases are TGCAGTGCTAGATTAGATTTTGAGCAGTTCTTC. The V gene is TRBV20-1, the J gene TRBJ2-1; D not certain. The CDR3 has 11 residues. Deletions cut 2 bases from V and 9 bases from J, with 8 bases between. CDR1 and CDR2 from the germline V gene are DFQATT and SNEGSKA (reference sequence).

The chain is built from TRBV18 and TRBJ2-3; 7 bases map to TRBD1. V lost 4 bases, J lost 5 bases, and 6 bases stayed unmatched. Per germline, CDR1 KGHSH and CDR2 LQKENI. The CDR3 contains 14 residues. CDR3 DNA sequence: TGTGCCAGCTCACGGACAGGAATGGAAGATACGCAGTATTTT. Translating gives CASSRTGMEDTQYF.

J is TRBJ2-2 and V is TRBV25-1; no definite D call. Trimming removed 11 bases at V and 6 bases at J, with 25 bases between. This CDR3 is built from 16 residues. Germline assignment: CDR1 MGHDK and CDR2 SYGVNS. For the CDR3, the DNA is TGTGCCTACGAAAAAACCCGGACCGATTTTCCCGGGGAGCTGTTTTTT. Its translation is CAYEKTRTDFPGELFF.

The chain joins TRBV18 to TRBJ1-5, with 9 nucleotides matching TRBD1. Germline trimming cut 2 bases from V and 13 bases from J; bases unmatched to any gene: 12. The germline CDR1 and CDR2 sequences are KGHSH and LQKENI. This CDR3 comprises 15 residues. CDR3 sequence reads: CASSPTGQGREGQHF. The CDR3, as DNA: TGTGCCAGCTCACCAACGGGACAGGGAAGGGAAGGGCAGCATTTT.

The chain combines TRBV6-5 with TRBJ1-4, with unresolved D. This CDR3 has 12 residues. Germline-derived CDR1 and CDR2 are MNHEY and SVGAGI. Trimming took off 5 bases at V and 3 bases at J, with 4 bases between the two ends. The CDR3 here is CASSPSNEKLFF. The CDR3, as DNA: TGTGCCAGCAGTCCCTCTAATGAAAAACTGTTTTTT.

V and J are TRBV5-5 and TRBJ1-1, with TRBD1 identical over 9 bases. With 1 base clipped from V and 6 bases from J, the junction kept 7 bases outside the gene matches. The CDR3 is 15 amino acids. Germline loops: CDR1 SGHKS, CDR2 YYEKEE (reference sequence). CDR3 amino acids: CASSLRGQGLSEAFF. In nucleotides, the CDR3 is TGTGCCAGCAGCTTGAGGGGACAGGGCCTCTCTGAAGCTTTCTTT.

The V gene is TRBV2, the J gene TRBJ2-7, with D possibly matching TRBD2 (6 bases). The CDR3 runs to 11 residues. Germline V gene data show CDR1 as SNHLY and CDR2 as FYNNEI. V lost 4 bases, J lost 9 bases, and 10 bases lay in between. The CDR3 DNA follows: TGTGCCAGCAGTGTGCTGGGAGGGCAGTACTTC. Translating gives CASSVLGGQYF.

The chain recombines TRBV19 with TRBJ2-5; unclear D gene. Trimming stripped 2 bases from V and 4 bases from J, with 14 bases between. The CDR3 runs 15 residues. Germline CDR1 reads LNHDA; CDR2 reads SQIVND (reference sequence). The CDR3: CASSITSASLETQYF. For the CDR3, the DNA is TGTGCCAGTAGTATAACGTCCGCGTCCTTAGAGACCCAGTACTTC.

The chain combines TRBV7-9 with TRBJ1-2; D ambiguous. This CDR3 spans 14 amino acids. V was cut by 3 bases and J by 5 bases, with 13 bases left in between. Germline-derived CDR1 and CDR2 are SEHNR and FQNEAQ (reference sequence). The CDR3, as DNA: TGTGCCAGCAGCTTTCCTACCCAATTTTATGGCTACACCTTC. Translated, it gives CASSFPTQFYGYTF.

The CDR3 sequence is CASSPKDPHEQFF. CDR3 in DNA: TGTGCCAGTAGCCCGAAGGACCCCCATGAGCAGTTCTTC. This chain connects TRBV19 to TRBJ2-1, with D unresolved. In germline, CDR1 is LNHDA, CDR2 SQIVND (reference sequence). This CDR3 region has 13 residues. Trimming pared 6 bases from V and 8 bases from J, leaving 14 bases between.

CDR3 sequence: CASSEAGSSYEQYF. In DNA, the CDR3 is TGTGCCAGCAGTGAAGCGGGGTCTTCCTACGAGCAGTACTTC. This chain joins TRBV6-1 and TRBJ2-5; no clear D gene. The J call may be in error: the DNA end matches TRBJ2-7 better. The germline V gene encodes CDR1 MNHNS and CDR2 SASEGT. The CDR3 totals 14 residues.

J is TRBJ2-7 and V is TRBV18; no clear D. This CDR3 contains 14 residues. Trimming removed 0 bases from V and 1 base from J, with 7 bases in between. Per the germline V gene, CDR1 is KGHSH and CDR2 is LQKENI. The CDR3, as DNA: TGTGCCAGCTCACCACCGGTGGATTCCTACGAGCAGTACTTC. This gives the protein CASSPPVDSYEQYF.

The chain combines TRBV5-4 with TRBJ1-2; D is possibly TRBD1 (5 bases). The CDR3 sequence is 14 residues long. V was shortened by 3 bases and J by 0 bases, with 9 bases between the two germline ends. CDR1 SGHNT and CDR2 YYREEE come from the germline V gene (reference sequence). For the CDR3, the DNA is TGTGCCAGCAGCTCGGGACCTCCTAACTATGGCTACACCTTC. Its translation is CASSSGPPNYGYTF. Complete variable domain (other parts from reference TRBV5-4 and TRBJ1-2): ETGVTQSPTHLIKTRGQQVTLRCSSQSGHNTVSWYQQALGQGPQFIFQYYREEENGRGNFPPRFSGLQFPNYSSELNVNALELDDSALYLCASSSGPPNYGYTFGSGTRLTVV.

The chain has TRBV9 and TRBJ2-3, with D uncertain. Germline V gene sequence: CDR1 SGDLS, CDR2 YYNGEE. V was cut by 2 bases and J by 4 bases, with 11 bases left in between. There are 14 residues in the CDR3. CDR3 in DNA: TGTGCCAGCAGCGTGAGTGGAGTGGCAGATACGCAGTATTTT. It yields the protein CASSVSGVADTQYF.

The chain couples TRBV11-2 to TRBJ1-4; tentatively, D is TRBD1 (6 bases). Germline CDR1 reads SGHAT; CDR2 reads FQNNGV. The CDR3 has 15 residues. V shed 5 bases and J shed 4 bases, with 14 bases lying between them. CDR3 in DNA: TGTGCCAGCAGCCGAGATGACAGGAATAATGAAAAACTGTTTTTT. Translated: CASSRDDRNNEKLFF.